The 11 T cell receptor beta chains presented below share a single source sample, sequenced in a study of response to subunit inactivated influenza vaccine (dated by TCRdb to 2016 to 2018). What the time point label conveys for this sample: 45 to 55 days after influenza vaccine administration. Receptors were amplified or captured by RT-PCR. Sequencing took place on an Illumina HiSeq 2500. TCRdb redid the processing of the public reads, applying fastp at Q25 and MiXCR, and retained in-frame beta chains. Rows are unified per CDR3 protein, each entry keeping the most common DNA and genes. A total of around 480,000 distinct CDR3 sequences appear in this sample, approximately 11% of them only once. Clones ranked in the top ten supply about 12% of the sample. Sequences were derived from PBMCs from blood, sampled roughly 45 days after vaccination. Every receptor here comes from a man aged 50-59 years who received an inactivated influenza vaccine. Donor details come from another sample of the same person, matched by shared clones.

This clonotype was seen a single time. The chain recombines TRBV5-8 with TRBJ2-1; no firm D call. The ends were cut back, 0 bases at V and 5 bases at J, with 12 bases in the middle. The CDR3 runs 15 residues. CDR1 SGHTS and CDR2 YDEGEE come from the germline V gene. CDR3 loop: CASSLGSRANNEQFF. CDR3 bases: TGTGCCAGCAGCTTGGGTAGTAGAGCAAACAATGAGCAGTTCTTC.

There are a few counts of this clonotype. V is TRBV20-1 and J is TRBJ2-7; 13 bases align to TRBD2. The CDR3 spans 15 residues. Germline CDR1 DFQATT, CDR2 SNEGSKA (reference sequence). Trimming took 4 bases from V and 4 from J; bases not matched to a gene: 7. CDR3: CSATRTSGSEYEQYF. The CDR3, as DNA: TGCAGTGCTACAAGGACTAGCGGGAGCGAGTACGAGCAGTACTTC.

The V and J genes are TRBV29-1 and TRBJ2-5, with 8 bases that match TRBD2. CDR1 and CDR2 from the germline V gene are SQVTM and ANQGSEA. Losses at the gene ends were 6 bases for V and 0 bases for J; bases not matched to a gene: 9. The CDR3 consists of 15 residues. The CDR3 region is CSVHPAGGYQETQYF. The CDR3 nucleotides read TGCAGCGTCCACCCGGCGGGAGGCTACCAAGAGACCCAGTACTTC.

The sample holds many counts of this clonotype. The CDR3 reads CASSYRTGTAGELFF. For the CDR3, the DNA is TGTGCCAGCAGTTACCGGACAGGGACGGCCGGGGAGCTGTTTTTT. The gene calls are TRBV6-2 or TRBV6-3 and TRBJ2-2, with 8 nucleotides matching TRBD1. This CDR3 spans 15 amino acids. The J segment lost 6 bases and the V segment lost 2 bases, leaving 5 bases of the junction unmatched. Germline V gives CDR1 MNHEY, CDR2 SVGEGT.

This sequence joins TRBV19 and TRBJ2-1; D may be TRBD1 (5 bases). Germline CDR1 reads LNHDA; CDR2 reads SQIVND (reference sequence). Between the trimmed V and J ends, which lost 6 bases and 6 bases, there was a span of 15 bases. The CDR3 consists of 14 residues. The CDR3 DNA follows: TGTGCCAGTAGATTGGACCAGGGTCGCAATGAGCAGTTCTTC. Translating gives CASRLDQGRNEQFF.

The chain links TRBV3-1 to TRBJ2-1, with 11 bases matching TRBD2. CDR1 and CDR2 (germline): LGHDT, YNNKEL (reference sequence). The ends lost 5 bases at V and 9 bases at J; junction bases unmatched: 9. This CDR3 has 15 amino acids. The chain's CDR3 is CASSIAGGPDPEQFF. CDR3 DNA sequence: TGTGCCAGCAGCATAGCGGGAGGGCCGGACCCTGAGCAGTTCTTC.

The rearrangement uses TRBV12-3 or TRBV12-4 and TRBJ2-5, with a possible D match to TRBD1 (6 bases). Trimming shortened V by 3 bases and J by 6 bases, and 20 bases separated the two germline ends. The CDR3 contains 16 residues. The CDR3 DNA reads TGTGCCAGCAGTTTCGCCCCCCCGTCCACAGGGCAGACCCAGTACTTC. The encoded protein is CASSFAPPSTGQTQYF.

This clonotype occurred a few times. The chain couples TRBV5-1 to TRBJ2-3; TRBD1 or TRBD2 may be the D gene (6 bases each). The V gene lost 4 bases and the J gene lost 0 bases, with 21 bases spanning the gap. There are 18 residues in the CDR3. Germline-derived CDR1 and CDR2 are SGHRS and YFSETQ. The CDR3 is CASSPRVVSGASTDTQYF. CDR3 coding DNA: TGCGCCAGCAGCCCCCGTGTTGTTTCGGGGGCTAGCACAGATACGCAGTATTTT. Together with reference TRBV5-1 and TRBJ2-3, the CDR3 gives the full variable domain: KAGVTQTPRYLIKTRGQQVTLSCSPISGHRSVSWYQQTPGQGLQFLFEYFSETQRNKGNFPGRFSGRQFSNSRSEMNVSTLELGDSALYLCASSPRVVSGASTDTQYFGPGTRLTVL.

The chain is built from TRBV7-6 and TRBJ2-3; D is possibly TRBD1 (5 bases). CDR1 is SGHVS, CDR2 FNYEAQ, per germline. The CDR3 has 19 residues. Trimming pared 2 bases from V and 0 bases from J, leaving 21 bases between. This CDR3 reads CASSLSRPARVVSTDTQYF. The CDR3 bases are TGTGCCAGCAGCTTATCCCGGCCGGCCAGGGTAGTAAGCACAGATACGCAGTATTTT. Full variable domain (rest looked up from reference TRBV7-6 and TRBJ2-3): GAGVSQSPRYKVTKRGQDVALRCDPISGHVSLYWYRQALGQGPEFLTYFNYEAQQDKSGLPNDRFSAERPEGSISTLTIQRTEQRDSAMYRCASSLSRPARVVSTDTQYFGPGTRLTVL.

This clonotype has just a few counts. The gene calls are TRBV11-1 and TRBJ1-2; TRBD1 might be the D (5 bases). Germline values: CDR1 SGHAT, CDR2 FQDESV (reference sequence). The CDR3 totals 14 residues. The V and J ends lost 5 bases and 4 bases respectively, with 14 bases between them. The DNA for the CDR3 is TGTGCCAGCAGCCGTGCCGGGACGGCCTATGGCTACACCTTC. The encoded protein is CASSRAGTAYGYTF.

The V call is TRBV5-1, the J call TRBJ1-4; D unresolved. Per germline, CDR1 SGHRS and CDR2 YFSETQ. Trimming took 1 base from V and 8 from J, leaving 12 bases between them. The CDR3 runs to 14 residues. The CDR3: CASSLKIPDEKLFF. The DNA for the CDR3 is TGCGCCAGCAGCTTGAAGATACCCGACGAAAAACTGTTTTTT.